What follows are 4 T cell receptor beta chains derived from one specimen sequenced in a study of cytomegalovirus exposure and HLA in healthy donors. Primers: 60 Vbeta forward and 13 Jbeta reverse. The method was immunoSEQ multiplex PCR; TCRdb's version includes in-frame clones alone and lacks a portion of them. Of over 90,000 clones detected, roughly 74% appear once; the ten largest clones hold over 12%. Sequencing was performed on PBMCs. All receptors come from a woman between 65 and 79 years old in good health and CMV-seropositive.

V gene TRBV30 combines with J gene TRBJ2-1; perhaps TRBD1 as D (6 bases). Germline CDR1 is GTSNPN and CDR2 is SVGIG (reference sequence). This CDR3 is 13 amino acids long. The ends were cut back, 4 bases at V and 8 bases at J, with 15 bases in the middle. The CDR3 sequence: CAWNKGVGDEQFF. Here the CDR3 DNA reads TGTGCCTGGAACAAGGGGGTAGGGGATGAGCAGTTCTTC.

V is TRBV5-6 and J is TRBJ2-7, with 9 nucleotides matching TRBD1. Germline V gene sequence: CDR1 SGHDT, CDR2 YYEEEE. After removal of 4 bases from V and 4 bases from J, the junction contained 9 bases not matched to a gene. This CDR3 is built from 15 residues. The CDR3 DNA reads TGTGCCAGCAGCCCGGGACAGGGTGTGTGGTACGAGCAGTACTTC. Protein: CASSPGQGVWYEQYF.

This rearrangement joins TRBV5-1 to TRBJ2-1; the match to TRBD1 covers 8 bases. Germline V CDR1 and CDR2: SGHRS, YFSETQ. This CDR3 has 14 residues. Trimming at V came to 4 bases and at J to 5 bases, leaving 5 bases not matched to a gene. CDR3 in DNA: TGCGCCAGCAGCCCATGGACAGGGAACAATGAGCAGTTCTTC. Translation: CASSPWTGNNEQFF.

The rearrangement links TRBV5-4 to TRBJ2-2, with 7 bases identical to TRBD2. The CDR3 extends over 16 amino acids. Trimming removed 4 bases from V and 2 bases from J; junction bases left unmatched: 8. The germline CDR1 and CDR2 sequences are SGHNT and YYREEE (reference sequence). The CDR3 region is CASSLPPGGNTGELFF. The DNA for the CDR3 is TGTGCCAGCAGCCTGCCCCCGGGAGGCAACACCGGGGAGCTGTTTTTT.